The TCR beta chain described here comes from a study of T cells expressing NK-cell markers. For the study at large: The authors derived TCR beta repertoires from sorted CD3+CD56+NKG2C+, CD3+CD56+NKG2C- and CD3+CD56-NKG2C+ T cells. One of the eight sequenced donors was seronegative, whereas the other seven were HCMV-seropositive.

The CDR3 length is 16 residues. TCRdb reanalyzed the 5' RACE reads and collapses them to one entry per CDR3 protein, without DNA. The sample totals a few hundred thousand distinct CDR3 sequences; its top ten clones hold around 4.9%. The chain joins TRBV12-3 or TRBV12-4 to TRBJ2-7; TCRdb's assignment of TRBD1 cannot be checked, as there is no DNA. Sequencing input: blood T cells: a sorted CD56 or NKG2C T cell subset, CD4+ or CD8+ T cells, or bulk PBMC T cells (not recorded which). This receptor was taken from a man aged 18 to 70 in good health. CDR3 sequence: CASSLALGTGPYEQYF.